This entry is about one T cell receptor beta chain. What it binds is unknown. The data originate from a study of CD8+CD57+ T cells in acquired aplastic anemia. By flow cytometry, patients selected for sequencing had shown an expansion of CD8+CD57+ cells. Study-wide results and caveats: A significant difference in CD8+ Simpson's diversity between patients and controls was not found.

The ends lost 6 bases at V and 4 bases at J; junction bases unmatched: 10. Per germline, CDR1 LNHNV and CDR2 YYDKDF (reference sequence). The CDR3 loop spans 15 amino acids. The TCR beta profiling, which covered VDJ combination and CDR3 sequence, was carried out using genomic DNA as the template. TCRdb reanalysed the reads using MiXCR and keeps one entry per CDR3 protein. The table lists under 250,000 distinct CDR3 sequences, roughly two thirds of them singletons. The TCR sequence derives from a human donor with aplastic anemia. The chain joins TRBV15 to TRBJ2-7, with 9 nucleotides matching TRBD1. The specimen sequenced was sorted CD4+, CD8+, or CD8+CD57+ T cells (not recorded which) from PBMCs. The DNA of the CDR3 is TGTGCCACCAGTCCGGGACAGGGAACCCCATACGAGCAGTACTTC. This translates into CATSPGQGTPYEQYF.